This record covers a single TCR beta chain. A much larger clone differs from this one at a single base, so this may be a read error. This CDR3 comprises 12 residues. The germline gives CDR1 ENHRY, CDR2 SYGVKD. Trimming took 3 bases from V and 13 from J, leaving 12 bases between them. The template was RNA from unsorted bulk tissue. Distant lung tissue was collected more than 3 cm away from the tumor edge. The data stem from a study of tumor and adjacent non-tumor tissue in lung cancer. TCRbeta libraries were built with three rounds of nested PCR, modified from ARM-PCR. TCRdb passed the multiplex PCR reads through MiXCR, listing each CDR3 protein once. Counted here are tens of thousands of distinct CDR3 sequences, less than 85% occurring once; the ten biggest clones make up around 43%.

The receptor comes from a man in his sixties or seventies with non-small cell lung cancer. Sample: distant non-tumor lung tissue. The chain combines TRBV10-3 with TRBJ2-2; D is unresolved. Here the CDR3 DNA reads TGTGCCATCAGTGACCCTCGGTCAATGCTGTTTTTT. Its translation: CAISDPRSMLFF.